The present entry profiles one T cell receptor (beta chain) with its context. TCRdb reprocessed the 5' RACE reads, keeping one entry per CDR3 protein, no DNA. This table holds over 120,000 distinct CDR3 sequences. These data originate in a study of T cells expressing NK-cell markers. CDR3 size: 15 residues. CDR1 and CDR2 from the germline V gene are MDHEN and SYDVKM. The sequencing sample was made of blood T cells: a sorted CD56 or NKG2C T cell subset, CD4+ or CD8+ T cells, or bulk PBMC T cells (not recorded which). This chain links TRBV28 with TRBJ2-4; TCRdb designates TRBD1, a call that cannot be tested without DNA. The receptor's source is a man younger than 35 in good health. The CDR3 is CASSFFGMSKNIQYF.